This is a list of T cell receptor beta chains from one sample in a study of blood T cell repertoires in COVID-19. Sequencing was performed with immunoSEQ multiplex PCR; in TCRdb, only in-frame clones are kept and a portion is missing. Here the sample spans roughly 150,000 clones, more than 70% being singletons. The sequencing sample was made of peripheral blood. The receptors come from a man aged 50-60 years who had recovered from COVID-19. Each CDR3 is given with its conserved first and last residue. Each record gives: J gene, D gene, clone size, V gene, CDR3 protein, CDR3 DNA. A D gene is named only where the DNA matches it firmly. A clone size is listed for some rows: how often the clone was seen (once, few, many), or a class if it is expanded.

J: TRBJ2-7
D: TRBD1
size: NA
V: TRBV11-2
CDR3: CASSSPLTGNEQYF
DNA: TGTGCCAGCAGCTCCCCGCTGACAGGGAACGAGCAGTACTTC

J: TRBJ2-7
D: TRBD1
size: NA
V: TRBV28
CDR3: CASSLLGTEPYEQYF
DNA: TGTGCCAGCAGTTTATTGGGGACAGAACCCTACGAGCAGTACTTC

J: TRBJ2-2
D: NA
size: NA
V: TRBV19
CDR3: CASSMAGITGELFF
DNA: TGTGCCAGTAGTATGGCGGGAATCACCGGGGAGCTGTTTTTT

J: TRBJ1-1
D: NA
size: NA
V: TRBV11-2
CDR3: CASDYREGYTEAFF
DNA: TGTGCCAGCGACTATAGGGAGGGGTACACTGAAGCTTTCTTT

J: TRBJ2-7
D: TRBD2
size: NA
V: TRBV4-2
CDR3: CASSQVSIIAGGSYEQYF
DNA: TGTGCCAGCAGCCAAGTCAGTATAATAGCGGGGGGGAGTTACGAGCAGTACTTC

J: TRBJ2-7
D: TRBD1
size: NA
V: TRBV5-1
CDR3: CASSLSGQGAQYEQYF
DNA: TGCGCCAGCAGCTTGTCCGGACAGGGGGCGCAATACGAGCAGTACTTC

J: TRBJ2-5
D: TRBD2
size: NA
V: TRBV9
CDR3: CASSVDLGSSGGAGETQYF
DNA: TGTGCCAGCAGCGTAGACCTTGGGAGTAGCGGGGGGGCAGGAGAGACCCAGTACTTC

J: TRBJ2-3
D: NA
size: NA
V: TRBV18
CDR3: CASSPYRGDTDTQYF
DNA: TGTGCCAGCTCACCATATCGCGGGGACACAGATACGCAGTATTTT

J: TRBJ2-5
D: TRBD2
size: NA
V: TRBV19
CDR3: CASSYLAGGQETQYF
DNA: TGTGCCAGTAGTTATCTAGCGGGGGGCCAAGAGACCCAGTACTTC

J: TRBJ2-7
D: TRBD1
size: NA
V: TRBV6-5
CDR3: CATAWGQGALEQYF
DNA: TGTGCCACCGCCTGGGGACAGGGGGCGCTTGAGCAGTACTTC

J: TRBJ2-1
D: NA
size: NA
V: TRBV29-1
CDR3: CSVERLALYNEQFF
DNA: TGCAGCGTTGAAAGGCTAGCGCTGTACAATGAGCAGTTCTTC

J: TRBJ2-7
D: TRBD1
size: NA
V: TRBV15
CDR3: CATSRGRQGSSYEQYF
DNA: TGTGCCACCAGCAGAGGTAGACAGGGAAGCTCCTACGAGCAGTACTTC

J: TRBJ2-2
D: NA
size: once
V: TRBV28
CDR3: CASSLPDTNTGELFF
DNA: TGTGCCAGCAGTCTCCCCGACACGAACACCGGGGAGCTGTTTTTT

J: TRBJ2-5
D: TRBD2
size: NA
V: TRBV6-2/TRBV6-3
CDR3: CASSYSLLAGIIQETQYF
DNA: TGTGCCAGCAGTTACTCCCTACTAGCGGGTATTATCCAAGAGACCCAGTACTTC

J: TRBJ2-1
D: NA
size: NA
V: TRBV1
CDR3: CTSSQGTSGDSYNEQFF
DNA: TGCACCAGCAGCCAAGGGACTAGCGGGGATTCCTACAATGAGCAGTTCTTC

J: TRBJ2-1
D: TRBD2
size: NA
V: TRBV7-9
CDR3: CASRSGGAEEQFF
DNA: TGTGCCAGCAGGTCCGGGGGGGCGGAGGAGCAGTTCTTC

J: TRBJ2-7
D: TRBD2
size: NA
V: TRBV11-1
CDR3: CASSPSIGRAPYEQYF
DNA: TGTGCCAGCAGCCCGAGTATCGGGAGGGCCCCCTACGAGCAGTACTTC

J: TRBJ2-6
D: TRBD1
size: few
V: TRBV10-2
CDR3: CASSEETGSSGANVLTF
DNA: TGCGCCAGCAGTGAAGAGACAGGGAGCTCTGGGGCCAACGTCCTGACTTTC

J: TRBJ2-3
D: NA
size: NA
V: TRBV6-4
CDR3: CASSPRVFTDTQYF
DNA: TGTGCCAGCAGTCCCAGGGTATTCACAGATACGCAGTATTTT

J: TRBJ2-1
D: TRBD2
size: NA
V: TRBV9
CDR3: CASSVGGTSGNEQFF
DNA: TGTGCCAGCAGCGTAGGAGGGACTAGCGGGAATGAGCAGTTCTTC

J: TRBJ1-2
D: TRBD1
size: NA
V: TRBV4-2
CDR3: CASSQVGQGGNYGYTF
DNA: TGTGCCAGCAGCCAAGTTGGACAGGGTGGAAACTATGGCTACACCTTC

J: TRBJ2-1
D: TRBD1
size: NA
V: TRBV18
CDR3: CASSPRDSDNEQFF
DNA: TGTGCCAGCTCACCCAGGGACAGCGACAATGAGCAGTTCTTC

J: TRBJ2-3
D: TRBD2
size: NA
V: TRBV6-4
CDR3: CASSRLASSTDTQYF
DNA: TGTGCCAGCAGCCGACTAGCCTCTAGCACAGATACGCAGTATTTT

J: TRBJ2-7
D: TRBD1
size: once
V: TRBV10-2
CDR3: CASRGPGQGAIEQYF
DNA: TGCGCCAGCAGGGGTCCGGGACAGGGGGCTATCGAGCAGTACTTC

J: TRBJ1-1
D: NA
size: NA
V: TRBV9
CDR3: CASREVGNTEAFF
DNA: TGTGCCAGCAGAGAAGTCGGGAACACTGAAGCTTTCTTT

J: TRBJ2-7
D: NA
size: NA
V: TRBV18
CDR3: CASSPLSGGDHYEQYF
DNA: TGTGCCAGCTCACCGCTTAGCGGAGGGGACCACTACGAGCAGTACTTC

J: TRBJ1-6
D: TRBD1
size: NA
V: TRBV5-1
CDR3: CASSLQGKDSPLHF
DNA: TGCGCCAGCAGCCTACAGGGGAAGGATTCACCCCTCCACTTT

J: TRBJ2-3
D: TRBD2
size: once
V: TRBV4-2
CDR3: CASSQVRGGNTDTQYF
DNA: TGTGCCAGCAGCCAAGTTCGCGGGGGAAACACAGATACGCAGTATTTT

J: TRBJ2-7
D: NA
size: NA
V: TRBV6-5
CDR3: CASSLRGAGEQYF
DNA: TGTGCCAGCAGCCTAAGAGGGGCGGGGGAGCAGTACTTC

J: TRBJ2-5
D: NA
size: NA
V: TRBV6-5
CDR3: CASSYSGQGETQYF
DNA: TGTGCCAGCAGTTACTCGGGGCAGGGGGAGACCCAGTACTTC

J: TRBJ2-7
D: TRBD1
size: NA
V: TRBV13
CDR3: CASSSGQGSPYEQYF
DNA: TGTGCCAGCAGCTCCGGACAGGGTAGTCCCTACGAGCAGTACTTC

J: TRBJ2-1
D: TRBD2
size: NA
V: TRBV3-1/TRBV3-2
CDR3: CASSLGEGEQFF
DNA: TGTGCCAGCAGCCTTGGGGAGGGTGAGCAGTTCTTC

J: TRBJ2-5
D: TRBD1
size: NA
V: TRBV5-4
CDR3: CASSRDRGETQYF
DNA: TGTGCCAGCAGCCGGGACAGGGGAGAGACCCAGTACTTC

J: TRBJ2-7
D: NA
size: NA
V: TRBV7-2
CDR3: CASSLARNSYEQYF
DNA: TGTGCCAGCAGCTTAGCCAGGAACTCCTACGAGCAGTACTTC

J: TRBJ2-5
D: TRBD2
size: NA
V: TRBV6-5
CDR3: CASSFTGLAGFETQYF
DNA: TGTGCCAGCAGTTTTACGGGGCTAGCGGGATTTGAGACCCAGTACTTC

J: TRBJ2-3
D: TRBD1
size: NA
V: TRBV9
CDR3: CASSVLGQGTDTQYF
DNA: TGTGCCAGCAGCGTATTGGGACAGGGCACAGATACGCAGTATTTT

J: TRBJ2-7
D: NA
size: NA
V: TRBV5-1
CDR3: CASSSGDWSYEQYF
DNA: TGCGCCAGCAGCTCCGGGGACTGGTCCTACGAGCAGTACTTC

J: TRBJ2-7
D: TRBD2
size: NA
V: TRBV6-5
CDR3: CASIGTSNFYEQYF
DNA: TGTGCCAGCATAGGGACTAGCAATTTCTACGAGCAGTACTTC

J: TRBJ2-3
D: TRBD2
size: NA
V: TRBV4-1
CDR3: CASSQYIGTNTDTQYF
DNA: TGCGCCAGCAGCCAGTATATCGGGACTAACACAGATACGCAGTATTTT

J: TRBJ1-3
D: TRBD1
size: NA
V: TRBV11-2
CDR3: CASSRQGMLGNTIYF
DNA: TGTGCCAGCAGCAGACAGGGGATGTTGGGAAACACCATATATTTT

J: TRBJ2-5
D: TRBD1
size: NA
V: TRBV6-5
CDR3: CASGLSSDRQETQYF
DNA: TGTGCCAGCGGCCTCTCATCGGACAGGCAAGAGACCCAGTACTTC

J: TRBJ2-4
D: NA
size: NA
V: TRBV7-9
CDR3: CASSLVEGVKNIQYF
DNA: TGTGCCAGCAGCTTAGTGGAAGGGGTCAAAAACATTCAGTACTTC

J: TRBJ2-7
D: TRBD2
size: NA
V: TRBV5-3
CDR3: CARSLGLAGGLYYEQYF
DNA: TGTGCCAGAAGCTTGGGACTAGCGGGAGGCCTCTACTACGAGCAGTACTTC

J: TRBJ2-7
D: NA
size: NA
V: TRBV10-3
CDR3: CAISEQLPRHEQYF
DNA: TGTGCCATCAGTGAACAGCTCCCAAGGCACGAGCAGTACTTC

J: TRBJ2-7
D: NA
size: NA
V: TRBV27
CDR3: CASSTTGYEQYF
DNA: TGTGCCAGCAGTACCACCGGCTACGAGCAGTACTTC

J: TRBJ2-7
D: TRBD1
size: NA
V: TRBV9
CDR3: CASSPDQGAPTYEQYF
DNA: TGTGCCAGCAGCCCTGACCAGGGGGCGCCCACCTACGAGCAGTACTTC

J: TRBJ1-1
D: NA
size: NA
V: TRBV7-9
CDR3: CASSREGVRLEAFF
DNA: TGTGCCAGCAGTCGAGAAGGGGTCCGCCTTGAAGCTTTCTTT

J: TRBJ1-2
D: TRBD1
size: NA
V: TRBV7-8
CDR3: CASSLVMGRGENGYTF
DNA: TGTGCCAGCAGCTTAGTAATGGGCAGGGGGGAAAATGGCTACACCTTC

J: TRBJ2-3
D: TRBD2
size: NA
V: TRBV7-9
CDR3: CASSSTSGPTDTQYF
DNA: TGTGCCAGCAGCTCGACTAGCGGTCCTACAGATACGCAGTATTTT

J: TRBJ2-1
D: TRBD1
size: NA
V: TRBV6-4
CDR3: CATRPGQGVNEQFF
DNA: TGTGCCACCAGACCGGGACAGGGAGTAAATGAGCAGTTCTTC

J: TRBJ1-4
D: TRBD1
size: NA
V: TRBV5-1
CDR3: CASSQGQGDNEKLFF
DNA: TGCGCCAGCAGCCAAGGACAGGGAGATAATGAAAAACTGTTTTTT

J: TRBJ2-7
D: NA
size: NA
V: TRBV6-5
CDR3: CASSYSTSPSEQYF
DNA: TGTGCCAGCAGTTACTCGACAAGTCCATCCGAGCAGTACTTC

J: TRBJ2-3
D: NA
size: NA
V: TRBV6-1
CDR3: CASSATGGAGTDTQYF
DNA: TGTGCCAGCAGTGCGACGGGGGGCGCCGGCACAGATACGCAGTATTTT

J: TRBJ1-1
D: TRBD1
size: NA
V: TRBV6-5
CDR3: CASSLTGAAEAFF
DNA: TGTGCCAGCAGTCTGACAGGGGCGGCTGAAGCTTTCTTT

J: TRBJ1-5
D: NA
size: NA
V: TRBV6-5
CDR3: CASNPDRSSNQPQHF
DNA: TGTGCCAGCAATCCGGACAGATCCTCCAATCAGCCCCAGCATTTT

J: TRBJ2-5
D: NA
size: NA
V: TRBV28
CDR3: CASRYKETQYF
DNA: TGTGCCAGCAGGTACAAAGAGACCCAGTACTTC

J: TRBJ2-5
D: NA
size: NA
V: TRBV2
CDR3: CASSEVRGSETQYF
DNA: TGTGCCAGCAGTGAAGTGCGGGGTTCGGAGACCCAGTACTTC